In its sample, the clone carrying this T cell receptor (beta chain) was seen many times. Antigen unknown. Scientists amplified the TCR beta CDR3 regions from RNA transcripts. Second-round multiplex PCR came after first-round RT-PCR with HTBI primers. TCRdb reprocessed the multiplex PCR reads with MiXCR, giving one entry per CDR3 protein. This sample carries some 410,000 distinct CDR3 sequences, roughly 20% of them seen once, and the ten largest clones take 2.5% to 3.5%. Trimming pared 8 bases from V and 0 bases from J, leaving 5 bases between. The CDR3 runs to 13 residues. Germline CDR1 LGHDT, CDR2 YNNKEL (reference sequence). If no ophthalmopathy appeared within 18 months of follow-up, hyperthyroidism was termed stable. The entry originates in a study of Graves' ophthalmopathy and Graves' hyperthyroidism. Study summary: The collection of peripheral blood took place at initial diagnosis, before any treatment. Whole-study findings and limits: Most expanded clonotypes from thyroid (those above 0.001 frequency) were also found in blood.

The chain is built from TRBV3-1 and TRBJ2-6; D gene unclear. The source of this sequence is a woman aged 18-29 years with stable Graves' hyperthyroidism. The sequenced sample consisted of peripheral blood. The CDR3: CASLRSGANVLTF. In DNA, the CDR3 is TGTGCCAGCTTGCGCTCTGGGGCCAACGTCCTGACTTTC.